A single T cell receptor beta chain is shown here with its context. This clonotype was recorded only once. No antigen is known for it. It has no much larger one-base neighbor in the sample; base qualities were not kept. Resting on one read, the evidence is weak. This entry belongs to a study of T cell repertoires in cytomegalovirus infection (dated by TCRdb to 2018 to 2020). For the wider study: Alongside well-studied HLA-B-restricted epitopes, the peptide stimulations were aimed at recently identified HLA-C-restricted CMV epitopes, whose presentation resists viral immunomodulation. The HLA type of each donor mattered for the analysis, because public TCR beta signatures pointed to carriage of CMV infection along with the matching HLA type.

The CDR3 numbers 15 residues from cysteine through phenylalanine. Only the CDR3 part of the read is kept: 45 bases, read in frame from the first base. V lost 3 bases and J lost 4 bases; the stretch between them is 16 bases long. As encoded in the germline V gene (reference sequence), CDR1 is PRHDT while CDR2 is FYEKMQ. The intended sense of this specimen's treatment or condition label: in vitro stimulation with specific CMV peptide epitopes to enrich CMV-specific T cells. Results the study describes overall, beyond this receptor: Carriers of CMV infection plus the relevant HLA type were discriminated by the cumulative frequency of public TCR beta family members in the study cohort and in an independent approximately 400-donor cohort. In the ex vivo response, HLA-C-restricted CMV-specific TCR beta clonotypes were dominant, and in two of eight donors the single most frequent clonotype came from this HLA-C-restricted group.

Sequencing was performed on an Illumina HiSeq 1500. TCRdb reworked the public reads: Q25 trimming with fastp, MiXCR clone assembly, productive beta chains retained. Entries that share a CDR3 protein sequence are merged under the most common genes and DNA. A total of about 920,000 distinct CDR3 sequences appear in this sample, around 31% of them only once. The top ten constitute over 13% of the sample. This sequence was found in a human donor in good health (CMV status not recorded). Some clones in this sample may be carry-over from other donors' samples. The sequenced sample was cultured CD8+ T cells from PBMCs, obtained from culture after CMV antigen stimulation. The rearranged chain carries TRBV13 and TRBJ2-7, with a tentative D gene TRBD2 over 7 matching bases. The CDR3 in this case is CASSFRGAPKYEQYF. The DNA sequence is TGTGCCAGCAGCTTCCGGGGGGCTCCCAAGTACGAGCAGTACTTC.